The next 7 T cell receptor beta chains were all read from a single sample in a study of control samples from healthy donors and cancer patients. Profiling relied on immunoSEQ multiplex PCR, and the TCRdb table lists in-frame clones only, not all of them. In the table there are about 84,000 clones, approximately 82% of which are singletons. The source material was PBMCs. These receptors were taken from a man aged 55 to 70 with head and neck cancer.

The chain is built from TRBV5-1 and TRBJ2-1; D might be TRBD1 or TRBD2, each matching 5 bases. The CDR3 has 15 amino acids. Germline CDR1 and CDR2: SGHRS and YFSETQ. Trimming pared 5 bases from V and 0 bases from J, leaving 12 bases between. This CDR3 is CASRGDPSSYNEQFF. As DNA, the CDR3 is TGCGCCAGCAGGGGGGACCCGAGCTCCTACAATGAGCAGTTCTTC.

The rearrangement uses TRBV19 and TRBJ2-4, with 10 nucleotides matching TRBD1. From germline, CDR1 is LNHDA and CDR2 SQIVND (reference sequence). CDR3 length: 16 amino acids. J lost 8 bases, V lost 1 base, and 8 bases had no gene match. The chain's CDR3 is CASSIGSAGQGYIQYF. The CDR3, as DNA: TGTGCCAGTAGTATAGGTTCCGCGGGACAGGGGTACATTCAGTACTTC.

V usage is TRBV27 and J usage is TRBJ2-3; D may be TRBD1 (5 bases). The CDR3 length is 14 residues. Germline lookup yields CDR1 MNHEY and CDR2 SMNVEV (reference sequence). V shed 2 bases and J shed 4 bases, with 10 bases lying between them. The DNA for the CDR3 is TGTGCCAGCAGTTTACAGGGTCCGGCAGATACGCAGTATTTT. Amino acid sequence: CASSLQGPADTQYF.

The V gene is TRBV9, the J gene TRBJ2-1; TRBD1 matches 7 bases. The germline gives CDR1 SGDLS, CDR2 YYNGEE. V trimming: 4 bases; J trimming: 8 bases; junction bases outside the gene matches: 9. CDR3 length: 14 residues. CDR3 sequence: CASSPRQQGYEQFF. The CDR3 DNA follows: TGTGCCAGCAGCCCACGACAACAGGGGTATGAGCAGTTCTTC.

The rearrangement links TRBV13 to TRBJ2-2; D is unclear. The CDR3 has 13 amino acids. In germline, CDR1 is PRHDT, CDR2 FYEKMQ (reference sequence). V was trimmed by 5 bases and J by 4 bases, leaving 8 bases between them. CDR3 amino acids: CASSLMVTGELFF. The CDR3 nucleotides read TGTGCCAGCAGCCTTATGGTCACCGGGGAGCTGTTTTTT.

V and J are TRBV6-5 and TRBJ1-2; D remains unclear. The V and J ends lost 5 bases and 8 bases respectively, with 12 bases between them. The CDR3 has 12 residues. Germline V lookup: CDR1 MNHEY, CDR2 SVGAGI. The CDR3 loop is CASSTWTRGYTF. The CDR3 DNA follows: TGTGCCAGCAGTACGTGGACGCGCGGCTACACCTTC.

The chain has TRBV14 and TRBJ1-5; perhaps TRBD1 as D (6 bases). CDR1 and CDR2 (germline): SGHDN, FVKESK. CDR3 length: 18 amino acids. The germline V and J ends were trimmed by 2 bases and 2 bases, with 19 bases remaining between them. This chain's CDR3 is CASSQIVPGAGGNQPQHF. The CDR3 bases are TGTGCCAGCAGCCAAATCGTGCCGGGGGCGGGGGGCAATCAGCCCCAGCATTTT. The whole variable domain, remainder taken from reference TRBV14 and TRBJ1-5, is EAGVTQFPSHSVIEKGQTVTLRCDPISGHDNLYWYRRVMGKEIKFLLHFVKESKQDESGMPNNRFLAERTGGTYSTLKVQPAELEDSGVYFCASSQIVPGAGGNQPQHFGDGTRLSIL.